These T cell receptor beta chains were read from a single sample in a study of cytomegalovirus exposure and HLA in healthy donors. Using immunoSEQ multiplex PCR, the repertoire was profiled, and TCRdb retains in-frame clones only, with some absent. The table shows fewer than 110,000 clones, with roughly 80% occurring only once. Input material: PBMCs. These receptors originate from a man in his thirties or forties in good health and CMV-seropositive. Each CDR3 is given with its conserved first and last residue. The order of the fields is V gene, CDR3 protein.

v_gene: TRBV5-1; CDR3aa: CASSLVQGAAKNSQYF
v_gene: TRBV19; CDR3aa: CASSETANTEAFF
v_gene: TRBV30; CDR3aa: CAWSQQGNEQYF
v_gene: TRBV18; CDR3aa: CASSPSGSSGANVLTF
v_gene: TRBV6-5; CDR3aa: CASSAQGYTQYF
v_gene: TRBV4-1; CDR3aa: CASSQSWTGDRDGYTF
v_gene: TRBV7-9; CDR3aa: CSSSYLRGRVFSTEAFF
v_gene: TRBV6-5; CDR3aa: CASAIGTSGTGELFF
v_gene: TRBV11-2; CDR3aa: CASSWTVYTEAFF
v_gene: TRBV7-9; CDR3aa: CASSQGTGGREQYF
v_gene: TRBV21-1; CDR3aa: CASSCEGSHGYTF
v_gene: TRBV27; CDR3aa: CASSFQEIGELFF
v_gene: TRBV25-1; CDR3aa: CASSADRETLDEQFF
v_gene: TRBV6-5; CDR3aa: CASRGGQLYEQYF